This T cell receptor beta chain was retrieved from a study of response to subunit inactivated influenza vaccine. On this clonotype: Its antigen remains unidentified.

TCRdb passed the RT-PCR reads through MiXCR, listing each CDR3 protein once. There are around 760,000 distinct CDR3 sequences in the sample; more than 11% occur only once, and around 7.3% lies in the top ten. V was pared by 6 bases and J by 6 bases, with 18 bases between. This CDR3 spans 15 amino acids. Germline values: CDR1 MNHEY, CDR2 SVGEGT. Study-level results: The authors proposed limited new T cell recruitment per seasonal influenza vaccination.

The chain joins TRBV6-2 or TRBV6-3 to TRBJ1-5, with no clear D. The sample in question was PBMCs from blood, obtained around 15 days before vaccination. The source of this sequence is a man in his forties or fifties who received an inactivated influenza vaccine. Written as DNA, the CDR3 is TGTGCCAGCAGCCACGACGGATTTGTATCTCAGCCCCAGCATTTT. Protein: CASSHDGFVSQPQHF.